These 27 T cell receptor beta chains came from one sample sequenced in a study of blood T cell repertoires in COVID-19. Using immunoSEQ multiplex PCR, the repertoire was profiled, and TCRdb retains in-frame clones only, with some absent. This table holds around 200,000 clones, approximately 80% found once. The material sequenced was peripheral blood. The receptor set was obtained from a woman aged 40 to 50 with COVID-19, enrolled during active disease.

The chain carries TRBV3-1 (or the pseudogene TRBV3-2) and TRBJ2-3; D is unresolved. The CDR3 spans 16 residues. Germline CDR1 and CDR2: LGHDT and YNNKEL (reference sequence). Between the trimmed V and J ends, which lost 1 base and 2 bases, there was a span of 13 bases. CDR3 coding DNA: TGTGCCAGCAGCCAAGTAGTAGTAGATACCACAGATACGCAGTATTTT. Translating gives CASSQVVVDTTDTQYF.

The chain couples TRBV5-1 to TRBJ1-5; no reliable D call. The CDR3 length is 16 residues. Germline-derived CDR1 and CDR2 are SGHRS and YFSETQ. V lost 1 base, J lost 1 base, and 12 bases lay in between. CDR3 in amino acids: CASSLKPGESNQPQHF. In DNA, the CDR3 is TGCGCCAGCAGCTTGAAGCCCGGGGAGAGCAATCAGCCCCAGCATTTT.

The chain joins TRBV6-4 to TRBJ2-2; D gene ambiguous. The CDR3 has 15 residues. The germline V gene has CDR1 MRHNA and CDR2 SNTAGT. The ends were cut back, 0 bases at V and 3 bases at J, with 8 bases in the middle. This CDR3 is CASSDSPVHTGELFF. CDR3 in DNA: TGTGCCAGCAGTGACTCGCCAGTCCACACCGGGGAGCTGTTTTTT.

Ten or more counts support this clone. V is TRBV7-8 and J is TRBJ2-3; TRBD1 is a possible D gene (5 bases). This CDR3 is 13 amino acids long. Germline V CDR1 and CDR2: SGHVS, FQNEAQ. Trimming took 5 bases from V and 4 from J, leaving 10 bases between them. The CDR3 protein is CASSPPTADTQYF. The CDR3 DNA follows: TGTGCCAGCAGCCCTCCGACAGCAGATACGCAGTATTTT.

This chain joins TRBV20-1 and TRBJ1-6; D gene uncertain. The V and J ends lost 1 base and 10 bases respectively, with 5 bases between them. Germline CDR1 DFQATT, CDR2 SNEGSKA (reference sequence). This CDR3 contains 11 residues. Here the CDR3 reads CSARAGSPLHF. The CDR3, as DNA: TGCAGTGCTAGAGCCGGGTCACCCCTCCACTTT.

The chain combines TRBV27 with TRBJ1-2; D is possibly TRBD1 (6 bases). Germline assignment: CDR1 MNHEY and CDR2 SMNVEV (reference sequence). This CDR3 region has 14 residues. V shed 5 bases and J shed 0 bases, with 10 bases lying between them. CDR3 coding DNA: TGTGCCAGCAGTCTACAGGGAGCTAACTATGGCTACACCTTC. Its protein product is CASSLQGANYGYTF.

The gene calls are TRBV10-3 and TRBJ1-1; no firm D call. Trimming left V 4 bases short and J 0 bases short, with 6 bases between. CDR1 is ENHRY and CDR2 is SYGVKD in the germline V gene. This CDR3 is built from 13 residues. CDR3 sequence: CAISGVMNTEAFF. The CDR3 nucleotides read TGTGCCATCAGTGGAGTAATGAACACTGAAGCTTTCTTT.

The chain links TRBV2 to TRBJ1-3; D might be TRBD1 (6 bases). Germline V gives CDR1 SNHLY, CDR2 FYNNEI. V was trimmed by 5 bases and J by 4 bases, leaving 6 bases between them. This CDR3 is 12 amino acids long. CDR3 in amino acids: CASSTGGNTIYF. Written as DNA, the CDR3 is TGTGCCAGCAGTACAGGGGGAAACACCATATATTTT.

This clone turned up a few times. This chain links TRBV6-5 with TRBJ1-6, with D unclear. Germline CDR1 MNHEY, CDR2 SVGAGI. This CDR3 has 15 residues. With 0 bases removed from V and 10 bases from J, the gap between germline ends came to 13 bases. The CDR3 protein is CASSYSRDPGSPLHF. DNA for the CDR3: TGTGCCAGCAGTTACTCGAGGGATCCTGGATCACCCCTCCACTTT.

The chain employs TRBV7-6 and TRBJ1-1; no reliable D call. The CDR3 length is 13 residues. The ends were cut back, 5 bases at V and 3 bases at J, with 10 bases in the middle. Germline loops: CDR1 SGHVS, CDR2 FNYEAQ. The CDR3 is CASSLDGDTEAFF. The CDR3 DNA reads TGTGCCAGCAGCCTAGACGGGGACACTGAAGCTTTCTTT.

V and J are TRBV5-1 and TRBJ1-1; TRBD1 agrees at 7 bases. The CDR3 loop spans 13 amino acids. CDR1 SGHRS and CDR2 YFSETQ come from the germline V gene. With 4 bases clipped from V and 8 bases from J, the junction kept 8 bases outside the gene matches. This CDR3 reads CASSQTGPREAFF. CDR3 coding DNA: TGCGCCAGCAGCCAGACAGGGCCAAGGGAAGCTTTCTTT.

V gene TRBV7-8 combines with J gene TRBJ1-6; a weak D match, TRBD1 (6 bases). Germline values: CDR1 SGHVS, CDR2 FQNEAQ. V lost 1 base, J lost 8 bases, and 9 bases lay in between. The CDR3 length is 14 residues. The CDR3 sequence: CASSLEAGDSPLHF. The CDR3 DNA reads as TGTGCCAGCAGCTTAGAGGCAGGGGATTCACCCCTCCACTTT. Full variable domain (rest looked up from reference TRBV7-8 and TRBJ1-6): GAGVSQSPRYKVAKRGQDVALRCDPISGHVSLFWYQQALGQGPEFLTYFQNEAQLDKSGLPSDRFFAERPEGSVSTLKIQRTQQEDSAVYLCASSLEAGDSPLHFGNGTRLTVT.

The chain couples TRBV5-4 to TRBJ2-2; perhaps TRBD1 as D (6 bases). V was pared by 1 base and J by 9 bases, with 19 bases between. This CDR3 region has 16 residues. The V gene's germline CDR1 is SGHNT and CDR2 YYREEE (reference sequence). Here the CDR3 reads CASSLLMGAPSRELFF. The CDR3 bases are TGTGCCAGCAGCTTGCTTATGGGGGCACCCAGTAGGGAGCTGTTTTTT.

This chain links TRBV18 with TRBJ2-3; a weak D match, TRBD1 (5 bases). The V gene lost 4 bases and the J gene lost 4 bases, with 12 bases spanning the gap. The CDR3 is 14 amino acids. Germline loops: CDR1 KGHSH, CDR2 LQKENI. The CDR3, as DNA: TGTGCCAGCTCACGAGCAGGGATCTCAGATACGCAGTATTTT. Its translation: CASSRAGISDTQYF.

The chain combines TRBV5-4 with TRBJ1-2, with TRBD1 matching 11 bases. The CDR3 length is 16 residues. Germline loops: CDR1 SGHNT, CDR2 YYREEE (reference sequence). The trim removed 4 bases at V and 4 bases at J, leaving 9 bases unmatched. This chain's CDR3 is CASSTRSGTGGYGYTF. DNA for the CDR3: TGTGCCAGCAGCACACGATCCGGGACAGGGGGCTATGGCTACACCTTC. The full variable domain, completed using reference TRBV5-4 and TRBJ1-2, is ETGVTQSPTHLIKTRGQQVTLRCSSQSGHNTVSWYQQALGQGPQFIFQYYREEENGRGNFPPRFSGLQFPNYSSELNVNALELDDSALYLCASSTRSGTGGYGYTFGSGTRLTVV.

The chain has TRBV18 and TRBJ1-6; 8 bases line up with TRBD1. J lost 9 bases, V lost 4 bases, and 8 bases had no gene match. This CDR3 has 15 amino acids. The germline V gene has CDR1 KGHSH and CDR2 LQKENI. CDR3 DNA sequence: TGTGCCAGCTCACAAGACAGGGGAGGGGGTTCACCCCTCCACTTT. Translating it yields CASSQDRGGGSPLHF.

The CDR3 protein is CASTTGPDEKLFF. CDR3 DNA sequence: TGTGCCAGTACGACAGGGCCGGATGAAAAACTGTTTTTT. This chain links TRBV2 with TRBJ1-4, with TRBD1 matching 7 bases. CDR1 SNHLY and CDR2 FYNNEI come from the germline V gene. The length of the CDR3 is 13 residues. V gave up 9 bases and J gave up 6 bases; unmatched junction bases: 7.

The rearrangement uses TRBV7-2 and TRBJ2-1; 7 nucleotides match TRBD2. Trimming took 1 base from V and 4 from J; bases not matched to a gene: 7. The CDR3 loop spans 16 amino acids. Germline values: CDR1 SGHTA, CDR2 FQGNSA. For the CDR3, the DNA is TGTGCCAGCAGCTTAGTTATCTCGGGGGGATACAATGAGCAGTTCTTC. Translated, it gives CASSLVISGGYNEQFF.

The J gene is TRBJ2-4, the V gene TRBV9, with D possibly TRBD2 on 8 matching bases. CDR1 is SGDLS and CDR2 is YYNGEE in the germline V gene. The CDR3 length is 17 residues. The V end lost 3 bases, the J end lost 4 bases, and 20 bases lay between the germline ends. The CDR3 reads CASSGTSGLQGKNIQYF. The CDR3 nucleotides read TGTGCCAGCAGCGGCACTAGCGGATTACAGGGGAAAAACATTCAGTACTTC.

The CDR3 coding sequence is TGTGCCAGTAGTATCCGCAGGGGGACCAATGAAAAACTGTTTTTT. This translates into CASSIRRGTNEKLFF. This chain joins TRBV19 and TRBJ1-4, with TRBD1 matching 7 bases. The CDR3 sequence is 15 residues long. V dropped 3 bases and J dropped 5; count of bases not matched to a gene: 6. CDR1 LNHDA and CDR2 SQIVND come from the germline V gene (reference sequence).

J is TRBJ2-5 and V is TRBV11-2; the D gene is possibly TRBD2 (5 bases). V lost 5 bases and J lost 5, with 12 bases in between. Germline V gene lookup returns CDR1 SGHAT and CDR2 FQNNGV. The CDR3 loop spans 13 amino acids. CDR3 DNA: TGTGCCAGCAGCCGCGACCGGAGGGAGACCCAGTACTTC. Translated, it gives CASSRDRRETQYF. Looking up the rest from reference TRBV11-2 and TRBJ2-5 gives the full variable domain: EAGVAQSPRYKIIEKRQSVAFWCNPISGHATLYWYQQILGQGPKLLIQFQNNGVVDDSQLPKDRFSAERLKGVDSTLKIQPAKLEDSAVYLCASSRDRRETQYFGPGTRLLVL.

The chain uses TRBV11-2 and TRBJ1-1; no clear D. This CDR3 is built from 11 residues. Trimming took 5 bases from V and 8 from J, leaving 9 bases between them. Germline V CDR1 and CDR2: SGHAT, FQNNGV. CDR3 sequence: CASSPPGEAFF. The CDR3 region has the DNA TGTGCCAGCAGCCCGCCAGGAGAAGCTTTCTTT.

This clone has a single count. This rearrangement joins TRBV5-6 to TRBJ2-7; 9 bases are shared with TRBD1. This CDR3 contains 15 residues. Germline-derived CDR1 and CDR2 are SGHDT and YYEEEE. Trimming removed 2 bases from V and 2 bases from J; junction bases left unmatched: 5. CDR3 loop: CASSFLGTGTYEQYF. The CDR3 DNA sequence: TGTGCCAGCAGCTTCTTAGGGACAGGGACCTACGAGCAGTACTTC.

This chain uses TRBV9 with TRBJ2-3; D uncertain. The CDR3 length is 16 residues. V lost 0 bases and J 0 bases, leaving 11 bases between the germline ends. The germline V gene encodes CDR1 SGDLS and CDR2 YYNGEE. The CDR3 sequence: CASSVGAVGSTDTQYF. Here the CDR3 DNA reads TGTGCCAGCAGCGTAGGGGCCGTCGGAAGCACAGATACGCAGTATTTT. The full variable domain, with the rest looked up from reference TRBV9 and TRBJ2-3, is DSGVTQTPKHLITATGQRVTLRCSPRSGDLSVYWYQQSLDQGLQFLIQYYNGEERAKGNILERFSAQQFPDLHSELNLSSLELGDSALYFCASSVGAVGSTDTQYFGPGTRLTVL.

This chain links TRBV6-5 with TRBJ2-1; 7 bases fit TRBD2. The CDR3 covers 14 residues. The germline V gene has CDR1 MNHEY and CDR2 SVGAGI. The trim removed 5 bases at V and 5 bases at J, leaving 6 bases unmatched. The CDR3 spells CASSRPGGHNEQFF. The CDR3 DNA is TGTGCCAGCAGTCGTCCGGGAGGCCACAATGAGCAGTTCTTC.

The chain couples TRBV27 to TRBJ2-7; TRBD1 might be the D (6 bases). The CDR3 is 14 amino acids. Per the germline V gene, CDR1 is MNHEY and CDR2 is SMNVEV (reference sequence). Trimming took off 4 bases at V and 2 bases at J, with 12 bases between the two ends. The CDR3 DNA reads as TGTGCCAGCAGTTCGGACAGATGGCCCTACGAGCAGTACTTC. Protein sequence: CASSSDRWPYEQYF.

This clone was counted only a few times. The chain has TRBV6-5 and TRBJ1-1, with TRBD1 matching 8 bases. V trimming: 6 bases; J trimming: 4 bases; junction bases outside the gene matches: 10. Germline V gene sequence: CDR1 MNHEY, CDR2 SVGAGI. The CDR3 is 15 amino acids. The CDR3 DNA sequence: TGTGCCAGCAGCCGTAGGACAGGGCAAAGCACTGAAGCTTTCTTT. Translating gives CASSRRTGQSTEAFF.